This is a list of T cell receptor beta chains from one sample in a study of human T cells and chemical hapten exposure. Each CDR3 protein gets one entry after TCRdb re-called the RACE reads with MiXCR. Of 130,000 or so distinct CDR3 sequences detected, about 8.2% appear once; the ten largest clones hold approximately 2%. The sequenced sample was whole blood. These receptor sequences come from a male donor in good health. Some clones in this sample may be carry-over from other donors' samples. Both conserved end residues are part of each CDR3. The D gene is left open where the match is weak. Rows may omit the clone size; those that give it use once, few, many or a size class.

d_call: NA
j_call: TRBJ1-3
clone_size: NA
v_call: TRBV2
cdr3_aa: CASLQGAGNTIYF
cdr3_nt: TGTGCCAGCTTACAGGGAGCTGGAAACACCATATATTTT

d_call: TRBD1
j_call: TRBJ1-2
clone_size: many
v_call: TRBV18
cdr3_aa: CASSPQGDRAGYTF
cdr3_nt: TGTGCCAGCTCACCACAGGGGGACAGAGCTGGCTACACCTTC

d_call: NA
j_call: TRBJ2-1
clone_size: many
v_call: TRBV7-9
cdr3_aa: CASSRGFTGPYNEQFF
cdr3_nt: TGTGCCAGCAGTAGAGGATTCACGGGGCCTTACAATGAGCAGTTCTTC

d_call: TRBD1
j_call: TRBJ1-4
clone_size: NA
v_call: TRBV9
cdr3_aa: CASSAAGQPNEKLFF
cdr3_nt: TGTGCCAGCAGCGCCGCGGGACAGCCTAATGAAAAACTGTTTTTT

d_call: NA
j_call: TRBJ2-2
clone_size: few
v_call: TRBV5-4
cdr3_aa: CASSRDLNTGELFF
cdr3_nt: TGTGCCAGCAGCCGGGACTTGAACACCGGGGAGCTGTTTTTT

d_call: TRBD1
j_call: TRBJ2-1
clone_size: NA
v_call: TRBV29-1
cdr3_aa: CSGDSRSSYNEQFF
cdr3_nt: TGCAGCGGGGACAGCCGGAGCTCCTACAATGAGCAGTTCTTC

d_call: NA
j_call: TRBJ1-1
clone_size: many
v_call: TRBV4-3
cdr3_aa: CASSPTKPGGIAEAFF
cdr3_nt: TGCGCCAGCAGCCCCACCAAGCCGGGGGGTATTGCTGAAGCTTTCTTT

d_call: NA
j_call: TRBJ2-7
clone_size: NA
v_call: TRBV4-1
cdr3_aa: CASSQDPPLVYEQSF
cdr3_nt: TGCGCCAGCAGCCAAGATCCCCCCCTTGTCTACGAGCAGTCCTTC

d_call: NA
j_call: TRBJ2-1
clone_size: few
v_call: TRBV29-1
cdr3_aa: CSVGGGSSYNEQFF
cdr3_nt: TGCAGCGTTGGTGGGGGGAGCTCCTACAATGAGCAGTTCTTC

d_call: NA
j_call: TRBJ1-1
clone_size: many
v_call: TRBV11-1
cdr3_aa: CASSPNWNTEAFF
cdr3_nt: TGTGCCAGCAGCCCCAACTGGAACACTGAAGCTTTCTTT

d_call: NA
j_call: TRBJ2-7
clone_size: NA
v_call: TRBV6-1
cdr3_aa: CASRAPQGGTYEQYF
cdr3_nt: TGTGCCAGCAGGGCCCCTCAGGGTGGGACCTACGAGCAGTACTTC

d_call: TRBD1
j_call: TRBJ2-2
clone_size: NA
v_call: TRBV12-3/TRBV12-4
cdr3_aa: CASTVPGQGTELFSGELFF
cdr3_nt: TGTGCCAGCACCGTCCCGGGACAGGGGACGGAACTATTTAGCGGGGAGCTGTTTTTT

d_call: NA
j_call: TRBJ1-2
clone_size: NA
v_call: TRBV6-2/TRBV6-3
cdr3_aa: CASSYSQGASYGYTF
cdr3_nt: TGTGCCAGCAGTTACTCACAGGGAGCAAGCTATGGCTACACCTTC

d_call: NA
j_call: TRBJ1-2
clone_size: NA
v_call: TRBV7-9
cdr3_aa: CASSFPGALDYGYTF
cdr3_nt: TGTGCCAGCAGCTTCCCTGGGGCGTTGGACTATGGCTACACCTTC

d_call: NA
j_call: TRBJ1-1
clone_size: few
v_call: TRBV6-2/TRBV6-3
cdr3_aa: CASSYGQTNTEAFF
cdr3_nt: TGTGCCAGCAGTTATGGACAGACGAACACTGAAGCTTTCTTT

d_call: NA
j_call: TRBJ2-3
clone_size: many
v_call: TRBV14
cdr3_aa: CASSLTLGDTQYF
cdr3_nt: TGTGCCAGCAGTCTTACGTTGGGAGATACGCAGTATTTT

d_call: TRBD1
j_call: TRBJ1-2
clone_size: few
v_call: TRBV4-1
cdr3_aa: CASSPLGQGAIYGYTF
cdr3_nt: TGCGCCAGCAGCCCGCTGGGACAGGGGGCTATCTATGGCTACACCTTC

d_call: TRBD2
j_call: TRBJ2-7
clone_size: once
v_call: TRBV2
cdr3_aa: CAGSELAGGYEQYF
cdr3_nt: TGTGCCGGCAGTGAACTAGCGGGGGGTTACGAGCAGTACTTC

d_call: TRBD1
j_call: TRBJ2-7
clone_size: NA
v_call: TRBV5-1
cdr3_aa: CASSWTTGQAYEQYF
cdr3_nt: TGCGCCAGCAGCTGGACCACCGGACAGGCCTACGAGCAGTACTTC

d_call: TRBD1
j_call: TRBJ1-6
clone_size: NA
v_call: TRBV29-1
cdr3_aa: CSARQGAHSPLHF
cdr3_nt: TGCAGCGCACGACAGGGGGCCCATTCACCCCTCCACTTT

d_call: TRBD1
j_call: TRBJ1-1
clone_size: many
v_call: TRBV29-1
cdr3_aa: CSGSQGASTEAFF
cdr3_nt: TGCAGCGGTAGCCAGGGGGCGAGCACTGAAGCTTTCTTT

d_call: NA
j_call: TRBJ2-7
clone_size: many
v_call: TRBV3-1
cdr3_aa: CASSRRGLYEQYF
cdr3_nt: TGTGCCAGCAGCCGCAGGGGCCTATACGAGCAGTACTTC

d_call: NA
j_call: TRBJ2-5
clone_size: many
v_call: TRBV3-1
cdr3_aa: CASSQDPIQETQYF
cdr3_nt: TGTGCCAGCAGCCAAGATCCTATCCAAGAGACCCAGTACTTC

d_call: TRBD1
j_call: TRBJ1-5
clone_size: few
v_call: TRBV27
cdr3_aa: CASSLGGTGVIQPQHF
cdr3_nt: TGTGCCAGCAGTTTAGGTGGGACAGGGGTTATTCAGCCCCAGCATTTT

d_call: TRBD2
j_call: TRBJ2-5
clone_size: many
v_call: TRBV12-5
cdr3_aa: CASGPSGSWETQYF
cdr3_nt: TGTGCTAGTGGTCCTAGCGGGAGCTGGGAGACCCAGTACTTC

d_call: NA
j_call: TRBJ1-5
clone_size: many
v_call: TRBV2
cdr3_aa: CASSDGATGQPQHF
cdr3_nt: TGTGCCAGCAGTGATGGGGCGACGGGTCAGCCCCAGCATTTT

d_call: NA
j_call: TRBJ2-1
clone_size: NA
v_call: TRBV7-9
cdr3_aa: CASSFGVGLGDEQFF
cdr3_nt: TGTGCCAGCAGCTTCGGCGTCGGGCTAGGGGATGAGCAGTTCTTC

d_call: NA
j_call: TRBJ2-7
clone_size: NA
v_call: TRBV7-9
cdr3_aa: CASSSLVTHEQYF
cdr3_nt: TGTGCCAGCAGCTCCTTAGTGACCCACGAGCAGTACTTC

d_call: TRBD1
j_call: TRBJ2-5
clone_size: few
v_call: TRBV25-1
cdr3_aa: CASSESPDRAQETQYF
cdr3_nt: TGTGCCAGCAGTGAATCCCCGGACAGGGCTCAAGAGACCCAGTACTTC

d_call: TRBD2
j_call: TRBJ2-1
clone_size: many
v_call: TRBV10-2
cdr3_aa: CASSESSTSGTYNEQFF
cdr3_nt: TGCGCCAGCAGTGAGTCTTCGACTAGCGGGACCTACAATGAGCAGTTCTTC

d_call: TRBD1
j_call: TRBJ2-7
clone_size: many
v_call: TRBV25-1
cdr3_aa: CASSEYQGAYEQYF
cdr3_nt: TGTGCCAGCAGTGAATATCAGGGGGCCTACGAGCAGTACTTC

d_call: NA
j_call: TRBJ1-3
clone_size: NA
v_call: TRBV20-1
cdr3_aa: CSARYRALSGNTIYF
cdr3_nt: TGCAGTGCTAGATACAGGGCCCTCTCTGGAAACACCATATATTTT

d_call: NA
j_call: TRBJ1-5
clone_size: NA
v_call: TRBV20-1
cdr3_aa: CSARVDINSNQPQHF
cdr3_nt: TGCAGTGCTAGAGTGGACATCAATAGCAATCAGCCCCAGCATTTT

d_call: NA
j_call: TRBJ2-3
clone_size: NA
v_call: TRBV7-8
cdr3_aa: CASSLGGGQSDTQYF
cdr3_nt: TGTGCCAGCAGCTTAGGAGGGGGACAATCAGATACGCAGTATTTT

d_call: NA
j_call: TRBJ2-3
clone_size: NA
v_call: TRBV4-1
cdr3_aa: CASSQDEVTRRADTQYF
cdr3_nt: TGCGCCAGCAGCCAAGATGAGGTGACTAGGAGGGCAGATACGCAGTATTTT

d_call: TRBD2
j_call: TRBJ2-1
clone_size: few
v_call: TRBV5-4
cdr3_aa: CASSPGLAGKTEQFF
cdr3_nt: TGTGCCAGCAGCCCTGGACTAGCGGGCAAGACTGAGCAGTTCTTC

d_call: TRBD1
j_call: TRBJ2-7
clone_size: many
v_call: TRBV7-9
cdr3_aa: CASSLDRGEQYF
cdr3_nt: TGTGCCAGCAGCCTGGACAGGGGCGAGCAGTACTTC

d_call: NA
j_call: TRBJ2-3
clone_size: NA
v_call: TRBV29-1
cdr3_aa: CSVEGTGSTDTQYF
cdr3_nt: TGCAGCGTTGAGGGGACGGGGAGCACAGATACGCAGTATTTT

d_call: TRBD1
j_call: TRBJ2-5
clone_size: NA
v_call: TRBV6-5
cdr3_aa: CASSYLGQGLIETQYF
cdr3_nt: TGTGCCAGCAGTTACCTTGGACAGGGGCTAATCGAGACCCAGTACTTC

d_call: NA
j_call: TRBJ1-1
clone_size: NA
v_call: TRBV29-1
cdr3_aa: CSVEEGSTEAFF
cdr3_nt: TGCAGCGTTGAGGAAGGGAGCACTGAAGCTTTCTTT

d_call: NA
j_call: TRBJ1-5
clone_size: few
v_call: TRBV7-2
cdr3_aa: CASRGLGHQPQHF
cdr3_nt: TGTGCCAGCAGGGGCTTAGGTCATCAGCCCCAGCATTTT

d_call: NA
j_call: TRBJ2-2
clone_size: NA
v_call: TRBV20-1
cdr3_aa: CSAGTPPIGNTGELFF
cdr3_nt: TGCAGTGCTGGGACACCGCCGATCGGGAACACCGGGGAGCTGTTTTTT

d_call: NA
j_call: TRBJ2-5
clone_size: few
v_call: TRBV12-3/TRBV12-4
cdr3_aa: CASSQGGTQYF
cdr3_nt: TGTGCCAGCAGTCAGGGAGGGACCCAGTACTTC

d_call: TRBD2
j_call: TRBJ2-7
clone_size: few
v_call: TRBV7-9
cdr3_aa: CASRKGTSGSYEQYF
cdr3_nt: TGTGCCAGCAGGAAAGGGACTAGCGGATCCTACGAGCAGTACTTC

d_call: NA
j_call: TRBJ1-5
clone_size: few
v_call: TRBV2
cdr3_aa: CASSSTVLGNQPQHF
cdr3_nt: TGTGCCAGCAGTTCGACAGTATTAGGTAATCAGCCCCAGCATTTT

d_call: NA
j_call: TRBJ1-6
clone_size: NA
v_call: TRBV19
cdr3_aa: CASSIGQSPLHF
cdr3_nt: TGTGCCAGTAGTATCGGCCAGTCACCCCTCCACTTT

d_call: TRBD2
j_call: TRBJ2-1
clone_size: NA
v_call: TRBV5-4
cdr3_aa: CASTEFGGRSHEQFF
cdr3_nt: TGTGCCAGCACCGAGTTTGGCGGGAGATCTCATGAGCAGTTCTTC

d_call: TRBD1
j_call: TRBJ2-6
clone_size: many
v_call: TRBV6-1
cdr3_aa: CASMTGAGSGANVLTF
cdr3_nt: TGTGCCAGCATGACAGGGGCCGGTTCGGGGGCCAACGTCCTGACTTTC

d_call: TRBD2
j_call: TRBJ2-6
clone_size: NA
v_call: TRBV7-2
cdr3_aa: CATAGVSGANVLTF
cdr3_nt: TGTGCCACCGCGGGGGTCTCTGGGGCCAACGTCCTGACTTTC

d_call: NA
j_call: TRBJ1-1
clone_size: NA
v_call: TRBV6-1
cdr3_aa: CASPRGNLGTEAFF
cdr3_nt: TGTGCCAGCCCCAGGGGAAACTTGGGCACTGAAGCTTTCTTT

d_call: NA
j_call: TRBJ2-2
clone_size: NA
v_call: TRBV7-6
cdr3_aa: CASQGFFGELFF
cdr3_nt: TGTGCCAGCCAGGGGTTTTTCGGGGAGCTGTTTTTT

d_call: NA
j_call: TRBJ2-1
clone_size: many
v_call: TRBV29-1
cdr3_aa: CSVEGRGPNPNEQFF
cdr3_nt: TGCAGCGTTGAAGGGCGGGGACCCAACCCGAATGAGCAGTTCTTC